This paragraph reports one T cell receptor (beta chain). This clone was counted a few times. Which antigen it targets is not known. Base qualities are not at hand, and no much larger clone is one base apart. This specimen belongs to a study of OX40 agonist ivuxolimab in advanced cancers. At the level of the whole study: Ivuxolimab, which targeted the costimulatory receptor OX40 (CD134), was an agonistic, fully human IgG2 monoclonal antibody. Intravenous ivuxolimab was administered to patients every 2 weeks at six dose levels: 0.01, 0.1, 0.3, 1.5, 3 and 10 mg/kg. Among the approximately 54 dose-escalation patients, about 19 had hepatocellular carcinoma, 15 or so melanoma, 9 renal cell carcinoma and 9 head and neck cancer. In the dose-escalation cohort, 75% to 90% of patients were male, and the mean age was around 60 years with a range of roughly 23 to 79. Patients were allowed to have had prior anti-PD-1, anti-PD-L1 or anti-CTLA-4 therapy, and roughly 40% of the dose-escalation patients had been treated with checkpoint inhibitors. Partial responses were achieved by three dose-escalation patients, of whom one had hepatocellular carcinoma and two had cutaneous melanoma. Peripheral TCRbeta sequencing was intended to test whether TCR sequence diversity was altered and clonal T-cell expansion was caused by ivuxolimab. The paper describes the monotherapy dose-escalation part (N ≈ 51 patients) of the phase I trial of ivuxolimab.

The trial excluded patients who had a history of autoimmune disease or who were on systemic immunosuppression. Peripheral blood for TCR sequencing was drawn from every dose cohort at baseline, at cycle 4 day 1 and at cycle 7 day 1. Samples came from an open-label, multicenter, first-in-human phase I dose-escalation trial of ivuxolimab. The trial enrolled adults with locally advanced or metastatic head and neck squamous cell, hepatocellular, melanoma or renal cell carcinoma. Before TCR sequencing, CD4+ T cells and CD8+ T cells from peripheral blood were sorted into separate populations. For sequencing of the TCRbeta CDR3 region, genomic DNA was extracted from the sorted cells. TCRbeta CDR3 regions were sequenced using the immunoSEQ Assay. Entries here come from immuneACCESS through TCRdb and include only in-frame sequences with V and J called. Some clones fail to appear in such tables; in the studies checked, an unresolved V gene covers under half of the shortfall, and the cause of the remainder is unknown. The sample table lists 58,000 or so clones, 75% to 90% of them with a count of one. The biggest ten clones account for approximately 3.1% of the sample.

Study-wide conclusions, independent of this receptor: Partial responders in the 0.1-3.0 mg/kg groups had among the lowest normalized peripheral clonal expansion, especially among CD8+ T cells. Which antigens the clonally expanded peripheral T cells were specific for was not determined. Low levels of normalized T-cell clonal expansion were also shown by some nonresponding patients. On average, CD8+ T cells showed more expanded clones than CD4+ T cells after ivuxolimab. At doses of 0.1 to 3.0 mg/kg, clonal expansion of both CD4+ and CD8+ T cells in blood was seen between baseline and week 6.

Between the V and J ends, shortened by 1 base and 7 bases respectively, the junction contains 7 bases. CDR1 LGHNA and CDR2 YSLEER are derived from the germline V gene. The CDR3 spans 12 residues, from the cysteine through the phenylalanine. Only CDR3 DNA remains: 36 bases, in frame from the first base. The chain links TRBV4-3 with TRBJ1-2, with TRBD1 perhaps the D gene, on 5 matching bases. This receptor was taken from an adult with an advanced solid tumor such as melanoma, head and neck, liver or kidney cancer. This sample comprised CD4+ or CD8+ T cells sorted from blood, obtained in a trial of the OX40 agonist ivuxolimab. The CDR3 has the sequence CASSQGGTGYTF. The DNA is TGCGCCAGCAGCCAAGGGGGCACTGGCTACACCTTC.